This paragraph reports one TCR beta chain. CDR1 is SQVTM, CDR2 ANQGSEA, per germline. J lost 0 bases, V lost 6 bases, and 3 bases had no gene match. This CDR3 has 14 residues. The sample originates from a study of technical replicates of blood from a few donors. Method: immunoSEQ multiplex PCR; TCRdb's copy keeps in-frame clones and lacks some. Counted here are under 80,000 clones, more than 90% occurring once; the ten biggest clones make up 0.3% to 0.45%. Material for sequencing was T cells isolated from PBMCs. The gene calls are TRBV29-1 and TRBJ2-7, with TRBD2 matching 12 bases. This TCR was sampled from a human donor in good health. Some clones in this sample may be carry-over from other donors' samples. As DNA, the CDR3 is TGCAGCGTATGGACTAGCGGGATCTCCTACGAGCAGTACTTC. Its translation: CSVWTSGISYEQYF.